Listed below are T cell receptor beta chains from one sample, sequenced in a study of T cell responses to AZD1222 COVID-19 vaccine. The repertoire was sequenced with immunoSEQ multiplex PCR; TCRdb's copy has only in-frame clones and lacks some. The sample lists fewer than 200,000 clones, roughly 92% occurring once. Sequencing used peripheral blood, obtained on day 0 of AZD1222 vaccination. These receptors were obtained from an adult in good health. Each CDR3 is given with its conserved first and last residue. D genes are given only for firm matches. A clone size is listed for some rows: how often the clone was seen (once, few, many), or a class if it is expanded.

d_gene: NA; v_gene: TRBV23-1; abundance: NA; j_gene: TRBJ1-2; CDR3aa: CASSRGPAPTANYGYTF; CDR3nt: TGCGCCAGCAGTCGCGGGCCGGCTCCGACCGCTAACTATGGCTACACCTTC
d_gene: NA; v_gene: TRBV11-2; abundance: NA; j_gene: TRBJ1-1; CDR3aa: CASSLDPKDGTEAFF; CDR3nt: TGTGCCAGCAGCTTAGATCCGAAGGATGGAACTGAAGCTTTCTTT
d_gene: NA; v_gene: TRBV7-2; abundance: NA; j_gene: TRBJ1-6; CDR3aa: CASSQDGALNSPLHF; CDR3nt: TGTGCCAGCAGCCAGGATGGGGCCCTTAATTCACCCCTCCACTTT
d_gene: NA; v_gene: TRBV27; abundance: once; j_gene: TRBJ1-5; CDR3aa: CASSLRAGENVQPQHF; CDR3nt: TGTGCCAGCAGTTTACGGGCAGGGGAGAATGTTCAGCCCCAGCATTTT
d_gene: NA; v_gene: TRBV2; abundance: NA; j_gene: TRBJ1-1; CDR3aa: CASSDRARTEAFF; CDR3nt: TGTGCCAGCAGTGACCGCGCACGGACTGAAGCTTTCTTT
d_gene: NA; v_gene: TRBV6-5; abundance: NA; j_gene: TRBJ1-1; CDR3aa: CASTKEPQNTEAFF; CDR3nt: TGTGCCAGCACCAAGGAACCACAGAACACTGAAGCTTTCTTT
d_gene: TRBD1; v_gene: TRBV2; abundance: NA; j_gene: TRBJ2-1; CDR3aa: CASSDSGGAYNEQFF; CDR3nt: TGTGCCAGCAGTGATTCAGGGGGAGCCTACAATGAGCAGTTCTTC
d_gene: NA; v_gene: TRBV6-5; abundance: NA; j_gene: TRBJ2-2; CDR3aa: CASSYYPGLNTGELFF; CDR3nt: TGTGCCAGCAGTTACTACCCGGGTCTGAACACCGGGGAGCTGTTTTTT
d_gene: NA; v_gene: TRBV6-5; abundance: NA; j_gene: TRBJ2-3; CDR3aa: CASSYSPTGATDTQYF; CDR3nt: TGTGCCAGCAGTTACTCCCCCACAGGCGCCACAGATACGCAGTATTTT
d_gene: TRBD1; v_gene: TRBV5-1; abundance: NA; j_gene: TRBJ1-5; CDR3aa: CASSVTGTEGQPQHF; CDR3nt: TGCGCCAGCAGCGTGACCGGGACAGAGGGTCAGCCCCAGCATTTT
d_gene: NA; v_gene: TRBV30; abundance: NA; j_gene: TRBJ1-2; CDR3aa: CAWSVSIAGYGYTF; CDR3nt: TGTGCCTGGAGTGTGAGCATAGCAGGCTATGGCTACACCTTC
d_gene: TRBD1; v_gene: TRBV6-5; abundance: NA; j_gene: TRBJ2-7; CDR3aa: CASRDPGQGLYEQYF; CDR3nt: TGTGCCAGCAGGGATCCCGGACAGGGCCTCTACGAGCAGTACTTC
d_gene: NA; v_gene: TRBV20-1; abundance: NA; j_gene: TRBJ1-5; CDR3aa: CSASDQQNQPQHF; CDR3nt: TGCAGTGCTAGTGACCAGCAAAATCAGCCCCAGCATTTT
d_gene: NA; v_gene: TRBV5-4; abundance: once; j_gene: TRBJ2-5; CDR3aa: CASSFSQGGQETQYF; CDR3nt: TGTGCCAGCAGCTTCTCACAGGGAGGCCAAGAGACCCAGTACTTC
d_gene: TRBD1; v_gene: TRBV19; abundance: NA; j_gene: TRBJ1-6; CDR3aa: CASSIATGSSPPLHF; CDR3nt: TGTGCCAGTAGTATAGCGACAGGGAGTAGTCCACCCCTCCACTTT
d_gene: TRBD2; v_gene: TRBV5-1; abundance: NA; j_gene: TRBJ2-7; CDR3aa: CASSSERGGPWEQYF; CDR3nt: TGCGCCAGCAGCTCCGAGCGGGGGGGCCCGTGGGAGCAGTACTTC
d_gene: NA; v_gene: TRBV2; abundance: NA; j_gene: TRBJ1-5; CDR3aa: CASRFDGGIQPQHF; CDR3nt: TGTGCCAGCCGATTTGATGGGGGGATCCAGCCCCAGCATTTT
d_gene: TRBD2; v_gene: TRBV27; abundance: few; j_gene: TRBJ2-3; CDR3aa: CASSSSDSGGGSDTQYF; CDR3nt: TGTGCCAGCAGTTCCTCGGATAGCGGGGGGGGTTCAGATACGCAGTATTTT
d_gene: NA; v_gene: TRBV25-1; abundance: NA; j_gene: TRBJ2-3; CDR3aa: CASSELGGWDTQYF; CDR3nt: TGTGCCAGCAGTGAGTTGGGGGGCTGGGATACGCAGTATTTT
d_gene: TRBD1; v_gene: TRBV9; abundance: NA; j_gene: TRBJ1-2; CDR3aa: CASSVQGAQGGYTF; CDR3nt: TGTGCCAGCAGCGTCCAGGGGGCGCAAGGCGGCTACACCTTC
d_gene: TRBD1; v_gene: TRBV7-9; abundance: NA; j_gene: TRBJ1-6; CDR3aa: CASSLDRGRNSPLHF; CDR3nt: TGTGCCAGCAGCTTAGACAGGGGGCGAAATTCACCCCTCCACTTT
d_gene: NA; v_gene: TRBV5-1; abundance: NA; j_gene: TRBJ1-2; CDR3aa: CASSYLENYGYTF; CDR3nt: TGCGCCAGCAGCTATTTAGAGAACTATGGCTACACCTTC
d_gene: TRBD2; v_gene: TRBV9; abundance: NA; j_gene: TRBJ2-7; CDR3aa: CASSPSASGGTYEQYF; CDR3nt: TGTGCCAGCAGCCCTTCGGCTAGCGGGGGGACTTACGAGCAGTACTTC
d_gene: NA; v_gene: TRBV7-5; abundance: NA; j_gene: TRBJ2-1; CDR3aa: CARSFGGASNEQFF; CDR3nt: TGTGCCAGAAGCTTTGGGGGGGCCTCAAATGAGCAGTTCTTC